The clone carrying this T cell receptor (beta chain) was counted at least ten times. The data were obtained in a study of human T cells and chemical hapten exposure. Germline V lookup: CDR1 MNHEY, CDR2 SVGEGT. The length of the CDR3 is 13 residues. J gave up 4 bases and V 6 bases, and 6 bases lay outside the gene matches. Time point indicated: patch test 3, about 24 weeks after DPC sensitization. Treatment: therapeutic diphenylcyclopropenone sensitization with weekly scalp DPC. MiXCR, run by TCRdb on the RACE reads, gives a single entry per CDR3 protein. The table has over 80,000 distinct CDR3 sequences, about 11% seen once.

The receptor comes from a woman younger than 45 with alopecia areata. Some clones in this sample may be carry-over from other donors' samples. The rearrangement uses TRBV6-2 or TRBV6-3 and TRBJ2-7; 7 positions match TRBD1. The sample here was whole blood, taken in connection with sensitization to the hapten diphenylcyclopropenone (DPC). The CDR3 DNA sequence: TGTGCCAGCAGAACCGGGACAGCTTACGAGCAGTACTTC. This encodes CASRTGTAYEQYF.